The 30 T cell receptor beta chains listed next were all sequenced from one sample in a study of shared clonotypes between healthy human individuals. Generated by immunoSEQ multiplex PCR, the TCRdb table keeps only in-frame clones and is missing some. The table includes about 2.3 million clones, 85% to 95% detected once. Sequencing used naive CD4+ T cells from PBMCs. Subset here: CD45RA+ positively selected. Receptors were obtained from a man aged 18-30 years in good health. Some clones in this sample may be carry-over from other donors' samples.

The gene calls are TRBV27 and TRBJ1-5; D remains ambiguous. V lost 3 bases and J lost 3, with 12 bases in between. The CDR3 has 15 residues. Germline V gene sequence: CDR1 MNHEY, CDR2 SMNVEV (reference sequence). CDR3 residues: CASSLSQDYNQPQHF. CDR3 in DNA: TGTGCCAGCAGTTTGAGTCAGGACTACAATCAGCCCCAGCATTTT.

CDR3 in DNA: TGCGCCAGCAGCTATGGACCATTGGGTCACACAGATACGCAGTATTTT. Translation: CASSYGPLGHTDTQYF. This rearrangement joins TRBV5-1 to TRBJ2-3; D is ambiguous. This CDR3 contains 16 residues. Trimming took 3 bases from V and 2 from J, leaving 16 bases between them. Germline values: CDR1 SGHRS, CDR2 YFSETQ.

This clone was observed a single time. Other DNA sequences of this sample code for an identical CDR3. The chain joins TRBV4-3 to TRBJ2-5; D may be TRBD2 (5 bases). Germline-derived CDR1 and CDR2 are LGHNA and YSLEER. Deletions cut 0 bases from V and 2 bases from J, with 10 bases between. The CDR3 contains 15 residues. The CDR3 spells CASSQEGLAQETQYF. The DNA for the CDR3 is TGCGCCAGCAGCCAAGAGGGCCTAGCACAAGAGACCCAGTACTTC.

J is TRBJ2-7 and V is TRBV30; no clear D gene. The V and J ends lost 5 bases and 5 bases respectively, with 10 bases between them. The CDR3 extends over 11 amino acids. Germline lookup yields CDR1 GTSNPN and CDR2 SVGIG (reference sequence). The CDR3 reads CAWSLPHEQYF. The DNA of the CDR3 is TGTGCCTGGTCCCTCCCCCACGAGCAGTACTTC.

Comment on this clone: Other DNA variants within this sample encode the same CDR3. This chain links TRBV4-3 with TRBJ1-3; maybe TRBD1 (5 bases). The CDR3 is 15 amino acids. V was shortened by 1 base and J by 0 bases, with 7 bases between the two germline ends. Germline values: CDR1 LGHNA, CDR2 YSLEER. In DNA, the CDR3 is TGCGCCAGCAGCCAAGGACAGTTCTCTGGAAACACCATATATTTT. Translated, it gives CASSQGQFSGNTIYF.

The chain uses TRBV7-9 and TRBJ2-1; TRBD2 matches 7 bases. The length of the CDR3 is 17 residues. The germline V gene encodes CDR1 SEHNR and CDR2 FQNEAQ (reference sequence). V was clipped by 1 base and J by 7 bases; unmatched bases: 13. The CDR3 loop reads CASSLDTWRERRNEQFF. CDR3 nucleotide sequence: TGTGCCAGCAGCTTAGATACTTGGCGGGAGAGAAGAAATGAGCAGTTCTTC.

CDR3 sequence (DNA): TGTGCCAGTGCCGGGACTACAACCCCAGATACGCAGTATTTT. This gives the protein CASAGTTTPDTQYF. This sequence joins TRBV19 and TRBJ2-3; TRBD2 matches 7 bases. The V and J ends lost 8 bases and 4 bases, in that order; junction bases with no gene match: 9. Germline CDR1 is LNHDA and CDR2 is SQIVND (reference sequence). The CDR3 totals 14 residues.

This chain connects TRBV19 to TRBJ2-5; no clear D. Trimming stripped 3 bases from V and 2 bases from J, with 13 bases between. The CDR3 consists of 15 residues. Germline CDR1 is LNHDA and CDR2 is SQIVND (reference sequence). This CDR3 is CASSITATRQETQYF. The CDR3 nucleotides read TGTGCCAGTAGTATTACGGCGACAAGACAAGAGACCCAGTACTTC.

This clone came up once. This chain links TRBV5-5 with TRBJ1-1; 10 bases align to TRBD1. This CDR3 spans 15 amino acids. V dropped 4 bases and J dropped 8; count of bases not matched to a gene: 11. Germline loops: CDR1 SGHKS, CDR2 YYEKEE (reference sequence). This CDR3 is CASSTEDRGRAEAFF. DNA of the CDR3: TGTGCCAGCAGCACGGAAGACAGGGGGCGCGCGGAAGCTTTCTTT.

The chain joins TRBV10-3 to TRBJ2-3; D uncertain. Germline lookup yields CDR1 ENHRY and CDR2 SYGVKD. This CDR3 has 12 residues. Trimming left V 10 bases short and J 1 base short, with 9 bases between. The DNA for the CDR3 is TGTGCCACGGACGGCGGCACAGATACGCAGTATTTT. Amino acid sequence: CATDGGTDTQYF.

This clone was found a few times. V and J are TRBV6-5 and TRBJ1-5; TRBD1 aligns across 7 bases. The germline gives CDR1 MNHEY, CDR2 SVGAGI. With V trimmed by 6 bases and J by 7 bases, 6 bases remained unmatched. The CDR3 totals 13 residues. CDR3 region: CASRPGTAQPQHF. CDR3 nucleotides: TGTGCCAGCAGGCCCGGGACAGCACAGCCCCAGCATTTT.

The rearrangement uses TRBV28 and TRBJ1-2; D gene unclear. CDR3 length equals 15 residues. Germline V gene data show CDR1 as MDHEN and CDR2 as SYDVKM. Between the trimmed V and J ends, which lost 3 bases and 2 bases, there was a span of 13 bases. In DNA form, the CDR3 reads TGTGCCAGCAGTTTGCGGACGGACGGGAACTATGGCTACACCTTC. Translating it yields CASSLRTDGNYGYTF.

This chain joins TRBV5-4 and TRBJ2-3; 13 bases align to TRBD2. The CDR3 has 16 residues. CDR1 SGHNT and CDR2 YYREEE come from the germline V gene (reference sequence). J was trimmed by 6 bases and V by 4 bases; bases with no gene match: 8. This CDR3 is CASSGGLAGARDTQYF. The CDR3 DNA reads TGTGCCAGCAGCGGCGGACTAGCGGGAGCCCGCGATACGCAGTATTTT. The full variable domain, its missing parts supplied by reference TRBV5-4 and TRBJ2-3, is ETGVTQSPTHLIKTRGQQVTLRCSSQSGHNTVSWYQQALGQGPQFIFQYYREEENGRGNFPPRFSGLQFPNYSSELNVNALELDDSALYLCASSGGLAGARDTQYFGPGTRLTVL.

This chain joins TRBV19 and TRBJ1-2; D remains ambiguous. Germline V gene lookup returns CDR1 LNHDA and CDR2 SQIVND (reference sequence). The CDR3 spans 16 residues. Trimming pared 8 bases from V and 3 bases from J, leaving 22 bases between. The CDR3 region has the DNA TGTGCCAGTTTAAACCAATACATGCCTCTAGACTATGGCTACACCTTC. Encoded protein: CASLNQYMPLDYGYTF.

The J gene is TRBJ2-5, the V gene TRBV6-6; perhaps TRBD1 as D (5 bases). This CDR3 spans 15 amino acids. V was pared by 6 bases and J by 1 base, with 15 bases between. Per the germline V gene, CDR1 is MNHNY and CDR2 is SVGAGI (reference sequence). The CDR3 reads CASRTGHGFQETQYF. The CDR3 nucleotides read TGTGCCAGCAGGACCGGACACGGCTTCCAAGAGACCCAGTACTTC.

This chain uses TRBV7-9 with TRBJ1-5; D is perhaps TRBD1 (5 bases). The V and J ends lost 6 bases and 4 bases respectively, with 7 bases between them. The CDR3 is made up of 12 amino acids. Germline CDR1 SEHNR, CDR2 FQNEAQ (reference sequence). CDR3 in amino acids: CASSSGNQPQHF. CDR3 nucleotide sequence: TGTGCCAGCAGTTCAGGGAATCAGCCCCAGCATTTT.

This clone has a single count. The chain joins TRBV10-3 to TRBJ2-3; D may correspond to TRBD1 or TRBD2 (5 bases each). Trimming shortened V by 10 bases and J by 6 bases, and 23 bases separated the two germline ends. The V gene's germline CDR1 is ENHRY and CDR2 SYGVKD. This CDR3 is 15 amino acids long. CDR3 sequence: CATTKTGPGADTQYF. The CDR3 DNA sequence: TGTGCCACTACAAAAACCGGGCCCGGGGCGGATACGCAGTATTTT.

J is TRBJ2-3 and V is TRBV2; TRBD2 matches at 15 bases. V lost 8 bases, J lost 4 bases, and 13 bases stayed unmatched. Germline V gives CDR1 SNHLY, CDR2 FYNNEI. The length of the CDR3 is 18 residues. CDR3 in DNA: TGTGCCAGCCGATCCGGGACTAGCGGGAGGCGTATAGCAGATACGCAGTATTTT. Residues: CASRSGTSGRRIADTQYF.

The chain combines TRBV14 with TRBJ1-4; D might be TRBD1 (6 bases). Germline assignment: CDR1 SGHDN and CDR2 FVKESK. The CDR3 has 17 residues. Trimming pared 0 bases from V and 5 bases from J, leaving 16 bases between. CDR3 sequence reads: CASSQDVAGVINEKLFF. Here the CDR3 DNA reads TGTGCCAGCAGCCAAGATGTCGCAGGGGTTATCAATGAAAAACTGTTTTTT.

The rearrangement links TRBV5-1 to TRBJ2-2, with 9 bases aligning to TRBD2. V trimming: 2 bases; J trimming: 6 bases; junction bases outside the gene matches: 5. CDR1 and CDR2 from the germline V gene are SGHRS and YFSETQ. The CDR3 length is 15 residues. The CDR3 sequence: CASSFTSGHAGELFF. The CDR3 nucleotides are TGCGCCAGCAGCTTCACTAGCGGGCATGCCGGGGAGCTGTTTTTT.

The chain couples TRBV30 to TRBJ1-4; D might be TRBD1 (6 bases). This CDR3 has 13 amino acids. Germline CDR1 reads GTSNPN; CDR2 reads SVGIG (reference sequence). The V end was cut by 2 bases, the J end by 8 bases, with 12 bases between. This CDR3 is CAWSRGVPEKLFF. The CDR3 DNA sequence: TGTGCCTGGAGTAGGGGGGTACCAGAAAAACTGTTTTTT.

V is TRBV18 and J is TRBJ2-5; D gene ambiguous. Germline assignment: CDR1 KGHSH and CDR2 LQKENI. CDR3 size: 14 residues. V lost 3 bases, J lost 5 bases, and 13 bases lay in between. CDR3 sequence reads: CASSPIAGSETQYF. CDR3 sequence (DNA): TGTGCCAGCTCACCGATCGCCGGCTCGGAGACCCAGTACTTC.

CDR3 coding DNA: TGTGCCAGCAGGCCCGGGACTAGCGGGATCAATGAGCAGTTCTTC. Amino acid sequence: CASRPGTSGINEQFF. This chain connects TRBV27 to TRBJ2-1, with TRBD2 matching over 13 bases. CDR3 length equals 15 residues. Germline assignment: CDR1 MNHEY and CDR2 SMNVEV (reference sequence). V shed 6 bases and J 6 bases; nucleotides not matched to a gene: 5.

J is TRBJ2-7 and V is TRBV6-6; possible D gene TRBD1, 6 bases. CDR3 length: 14 residues. Trimming left V 2 bases short and J 5 bases short, with 13 bases between. Germline lookup yields CDR1 MNHNY and CDR2 SVGAGI (reference sequence). The chain's CDR3 is CASSYRDTGHEQYF. Written as DNA, the CDR3 is TGTGCCAGCAGTTACCGGGACACGGGCCACGAGCAGTACTTC.

The V call is TRBV27, the J call TRBJ1-5; D remains unclear. V lost 0 bases and J lost 9, with 24 bases in between. Germline-derived CDR1 and CDR2 are MNHEY and SMNVEV (reference sequence). The CDR3 extends over 18 amino acids. The CDR3 sequence is CASSLSFYGVSQERPQHF. DNA of the CDR3: TGTGCCAGCAGTTTATCGTTTTACGGGGTTTCGCAGGAAAGGCCCCAGCATTTT.

This clone appeared once. The CDR3 bases are TGCAGCGTTGAAATGGTAGCAGGGGGCGCACGGGCTTTCTTT. It encodes CSVEMVAGGARAFF. This chain joins TRBV29-1 and TRBJ1-1; 8 bases line up with TRBD1. J was trimmed by 11 bases and V by 2 bases; bases with no gene match: 13. CDR1 is SQVTM and CDR2 is ANQGSEA in the germline V gene. The CDR3 sequence is 14 residues long. Filled out from reference TRBV29-1 and TRBJ1-1, the complete variable domain reads SAVISQKPSRDICQRGTSLTIQCQVDSQVTMMFWYRQQPGQSLTLIATANQGSEATYESGFVIDKFPISRPNLTFSTLTVSNMSPEDSSIYLCSVEMVAGGARAFFGQGTRLTVV.

The rearrangement uses TRBV5-1 and TRBJ2-5; no reliable D call. Per the germline V gene, CDR1 is SGHRS and CDR2 is YFSETQ. The ends were cut back, 0 bases at V and 5 bases at J, with 14 bases in the middle. The CDR3 extends over 15 amino acids. CDR3 in DNA: TGCGCCAGCAGCTTGGGTTATCCCTCGCGGGAGACCCAGTACTTC. This encodes CASSLGYPSRETQYF.

This clone showed up just once. The rearrangement links TRBV5-1 to TRBJ1-1; 8 bases are shared with TRBD1. Trimming cost V 3 bases and J 0 bases; bases outside gene matches: 4. Germline loops: CDR1 SGHRS, CDR2 YFSETQ. The CDR3 is 15 residues long. CDR3 DNA: TGCGCCAGCAGCTCGGGGACAGGTTTGAACACTGAAGCTTTCTTT. It codes for CASSSGTGLNTEAFF.

The chain is built from TRBV7-9 and TRBJ1-1; the match to TRBD1 covers 10 bases. The CDR3 has 14 residues. Trimming took 6 bases from V and 3 from J; bases not matched to a gene: 4. Germline V CDR1 and CDR2: SEHNR, FQNEAQ (reference sequence). The CDR3 bases are TGTGCCAGCAGTCGACAGGGGGCGGACACTGAAGCTTTCTTT. Translated: CASSRQGADTEAFF.

The chain employs TRBV7-3 and TRBJ1-1; D might be TRBD1 (6 bases). Deletions cut 2 bases from V and 6 bases from J, with 13 bases between. Per the germline V gene, CDR1 is SGHTA and CDR2 is FQGTGA. There are 14 residues in the CDR3. Here the CDR3 reads CASSLEGGGSEAFF. Here the CDR3 DNA reads TGTGCCAGCAGCTTAGAGGGTGGGGGCTCTGAAGCTTTCTTT.